Listed below are T cell receptor beta chains from one sample, sequenced in a study of shared T cell receptors in the human thymus. The repertoire was sequenced with immunoSEQ multiplex PCR; TCRdb's copy has only in-frame clones and lacks some. The sample carries hundreds of thousands of clones, 88% recorded once. The same data also contributed to another study, on human thymus T cells.

Sequenced material: thymocytes. These receptor sequences come from a boy in the first two years of life with a congenital heart defect. CDR3s include the opening cysteine and the closing phenylalanine or tryptophan. The D gene is left open where the match is weak. Some rows have no size entry. The others give once, few or many, or a class for an expanded clone.

TRBV2	once	TRBJ2-1	-	CASSTPEQERGEEQFF	TGTGCCAGCAGTACGCCTGAGCAAGAAAGGGGCGAAGAGCAGTTCTTC
TRBV28	-	TRBJ2-7	TRBD2	CASSFERTSGIEYEQYF	TGTGCCAGCAGTTTCGAGAGGACTAGCGGGATCGAGTACGAGCAGTACTTC
TRBV27	-	TRBJ2-7	TRBD2	CASSHNSGSSYEQYF	TGTGCCAGCAGCCACAATAGCGGGAGCTCCTACGAGCAGTACTTC
TRBV7-8	-	TRBJ1-2	-	CASSVSRVKDGYTF	TGTGCCAGCAGCGTGTCCAGGGTAAAAGATGGCTACACCTTC
TRBV6-1	-	TRBJ2-1	TRBD2	CASSEEESASGRAIHSEQFF	TGTGCCAGCAGTGAAGAAGAATCGGCTAGCGGGAGGGCCATCCACAGTGAGCAGTTCTTC
TRBV10-3	-	TRBJ1-1	-	CAISGHRFFFF	TGTGCCATCAGTGGCCACAGGTTTTTTTTCTTT
TRBV19	-	TRBJ1-5	TRBD1	CASSWNYGDRPSHF	TGTGCCAGTAGTTGGAACTATGGGGACAGGCCCTCTCATTTT
TRBV4-3	-	TRBJ2-5	-	CASSQDSYQETQYF	TGCGCCAGCAGCCAAGATTCGTATCAAGAGACCCAGTACTTC
TRBV28	-	TRBJ1-5	-	CASSPGRRAGLGNQPQHF	TGTGCCAGCAGTCCGGGCCGCAGGGCAGGGTTAGGCAATCAGCCCCAGCATTTT
TRBV9	-	TRBJ1-1	-	CASSETGTNTEAFF	TGTGCCAGCAGCGAAACAGGGACCAACACTGAAGCTTTCTTT
TRBV25-1	-	TRBJ1-5	-	CARQGREPQHF	TGTGCCAGACAAGGGAGGGAGCCCCAGCATTTT
TRBV19	-	TRBJ2-5	-	CASSIDLEGETQYF	TGTGCCAGTAGTATAGATCTGGAGGGGGAGACCCAGTACTTC
TRBV6-1	-	TRBJ2-5	TRBD2	CASSEVPSGRSETQYF	TGTGCCAGCAGTGAAGTTCCTAGCGGGAGGAGTGAGACCCAGTACTTC
TRBV10-1	-	TRBJ2-7	TRBD2	CASTTKGLAGGPSDYEQYF	TGCGCCAGCACCACAAAGGGGTTAGCGGGAGGGCCCTCGGACTACGAGCAGTACTTC
TRBV29-1	-	TRBJ2-3	TRBD2	CSVAPKLAGENTDTQYF	TGCAGCGTTGCCCCAAAACTAGCGGGGGAGAACACAGATACGCAGTATTTT
TRBV23-1	-	TRBJ2-1	TRBD2	CASSQSPPLLAGEDGEQFF	TGCGCCAGCAGTCAATCGCCCCCCTTACTAGCGGGAGAGGATGGTGAGCAGTTCTTC
TRBV9	-	TRBJ2-1	-	CASSAERDEQFF	TGTGCCAGCAGCGCGGAGCGAGATGAGCAGTTCTTC
TRBV7-6	-	TRBJ2-7	-	CASSLGQGRSYEQYF	TGTGCCAGCAGCTTAGGTCAGGGGCGCTCCTACGAGCAGTACTTC
TRBV5-1	-	TRBJ2-1	-	CASSRDEPPYNEQFF	TGCGCCAGCAGCCGCGATGAGCCCCCCTACAATGAGCAGTTCTTC
TRBV7-9	-	TRBJ2-1	-	CASVPEQFF	TGTGCCAGCGTTCCGGAGCAGTTCTTC
TRBV10-3	-	TRBJ2-7	TRBD2	CAISLAGVAYEQYF	TGTGCCATCAGCCTAGCGGGCGTAGCCTACGAGCAGTACTTC
TRBV29-1	-	TRBJ2-3	-	CSVVSGSTDTQYF	TGCAGCGTTGTAAGCGGGAGCACAGATACGCAGTATTTT
TRBV7-9	-	TRBJ2-1	-	CASSLFTVGSGVSNEQFF	TGTGCCAGCAGCTTATTTACGGTCGGGAGTGGCGTATCGAATGAGCAGTTCTTC